The present TCR beta chain was sequenced within a study of molecular identifiers for immune sequencing clone quantification. Turning to the study itself: Four of five splits of RNA from approximately 20,000 or 100,000 naive CD8 cells were sequenced in replicates.

This CDR3 region has 14 residues. Trimming at V came to 3 bases and at J to 2 bases, leaving 4 bases not matched to a gene. Germline V gives CDR1 PRHDT, CDR2 FYEKMQ (reference sequence). Turning to this clonotype: Its cognate antigen is unknown.

TCRdb re-called the PCR reads with MiXCR, one entry per CDR3 protein. The table shows about 500,000 distinct CDR3 sequences, with less than 30% occurring only once. Findings and caveats of the study: Effector cells kept over 98% of their molecules in clones above 20 RNA copies, while naive cells kept under 1% there. Detectable among 800,000 to 1,000,000 naive cells, according to reports, was Jurkat TCR RNA spiked in from one cell. Underestimated sizes of highly expanded clones could result from identical TCR molecules that share a barcode.

The sequenced material came from naive CD8+ T cells from blood, with Jurkat cell RNA spiked in. This sample's subset: FACS-sorted CD8+CD4-CCR7+CD45RA+ naive T cells. The rearrangement uses TRBV13 and TRBJ2-7; 7 nucleotides line up with TRBD2. The clonotype originates from a human donor in good health. Some libraries in this study had Jurkat cell RNA spiked in. The CDR3 DNA reads TGTGCCAGCAGCTTCGGACTAGGACCCTACGAGCAGTACTTC. Protein: CASSFGLGPYEQYF.